This T cell receptor (beta chain) was captured in a study of regulatory T cells in long-lasting Graves disease. General observations from the study: Persistent disease exhibited a predilection for TRBV28, TRBJ1-2 and TRBJ2-5. Graves' patients with persistent disease showed TCR diversity lower than patients newly diagnosed.

This clonotype was observed many times. Its antigen is not known. The time point denotes: persistent/refractory GD, antithyroid drugs over 5 years with positive TRAb. Isolated PBMC RNA provided the starting material for the TCR library. Trimming stripped 1 base from V and 0 bases from J, with 11 bases between. Germline V gene data show CDR1 as SGHRS and CDR2 as YFSETQ. This CDR3 spans 15 amino acids. Through Arm-PCR of CDR3 regions and iRepertoire HTBI primers, TCR beta libraries were built. TCRdb recomputed calls from the multiplex PCR reads with MiXCR, one row per CDR3 protein. The table records hundreds of thousands of distinct CDR3 sequences, 20% to 25% of them present only once.

The chain is built from TRBV5-1 and TRBJ2-7, with D maybe TRBD1 (5 bases). The material was peripheral blood mononuclear cells (PBMCs), obtained when the disease was refractory, from a patient treated with antithyroid drugs. The origin of this receptor is a female donor with Graves disease. The CDR3 DNA sequence: TGCGCCAGCAGCTTGAGGCAGGGCAGCTCCTACGAGCAGTACTTC. As protein: CASSLRQGSSYEQYF.